These 20 T cell receptor beta chains share one sample of origin, sequenced in a study of CD8 T cells in acute hepatitis C reinfection. Indicated time point: naive CD8 control sorted from an acute-time-point sample. TCRdb's copy holds only in-frame clones and misses some; the assay was immunoSEQ multiplex PCR. The sample consists of 30,000 to 40,000 clones, roughly 89% of them appearing once. Sample: naive CD8+ T cells from PBMCs. The receptors stem from a man aged 25-45 years with chronic hepatitis C.

The chain joins TRBV6-1 to TRBJ2-7, with D hard to call. The CDR3 is 12 amino acids. With 5 bases removed from V and 2 bases from J, the gap between germline ends came to 7 bases. CDR1 and CDR2 (germline): MNHNS, SASEGT. The CDR3 protein is CASSSTTYEQYV. Written as DNA, the CDR3 is TGTGCCAGCAGTTCGACCACCTACGAGCAGTACGTC.

This clone was counted a few times. The genes are TRBV4-1 and TRBJ2-7; 10 nucleotides line up with TRBD1. The germline CDR1 and CDR2 sequences are MGHRA and YSYEKL. The CDR3 extends over 14 amino acids. With 3 bases clipped from V and 5 bases from J, the junction kept 4 bases outside the gene matches. The CDR3 coding sequence is TGCGCCAGCAGCCAGGGACAGGGGTTCGACGAGCAGTACTTC. Its protein product is CASSQGQGFDEQYF.

V usage is TRBV18 and J usage is TRBJ1-6, with 10 bases that match TRBD1. V shed 3 bases and J 8 bases; nucleotides not matched to a gene: 10. Looked up from germline, CDR1 is KGHSH and CDR2 is LQKENI. The CDR3 extends over 17 amino acids. The CDR3 region has the DNA TGTGCCAGCTCACCGATGGCCACCGGGACAGGGGATTCACCCCTCCACTTT. Its protein is CASSPMATGTGDSPLHF. Combining the CDR3 with reference TRBV18 and TRBJ1-6 gives the whole variable domain NAGVMQNPRHLVRRRGQEARLRCSPMKGHSHVYWYRQLPEEGLKFMVYLQKENIIDESGMPKERFSAEFPKEGPSILRIQQVVRGDSAAYFCASSPMATGTGDSPLHFGNGTRLTVT.

This chain connects TRBV19 to TRBJ1-4; D is unresolved. The CDR3 has 15 amino acids. The germline V and J ends were trimmed by 2 bases and 1 base, with 8 bases remaining between them. Germline V lookup: CDR1 LNHDA, CDR2 SQIVND (reference sequence). The CDR3 loop reads CASSILFGTNEKLFF. DNA of the CDR3: TGTGCCAGTAGTATACTATTCGGAACTAATGAAAAACTGTTTTTT.

CDR3 sequence: CASSLANPDTQYF. The CDR3 DNA reads TGTGCCAGCAGCTTAGCGAACCCAGATACGCAGTATTTT. The chain employs TRBV7-8 and TRBJ2-3; no clear D. Trimming took 0 bases from V and 4 from J, leaving 5 bases between them. The CDR3 contains 13 residues. Per germline, CDR1 SGHVS and CDR2 FQNEAQ.

The chain links TRBV18 to TRBJ2-2, with D possibly being TRBD2 (5 bases). The length of the CDR3 is 14 residues. Germline CDR1 is KGHSH and CDR2 is LQKENI. V lost 3 bases to trimming and J lost 2 bases, with 7 bases between them. The CDR3 spells CASSPSGNTGELFF. CDR3 DNA: TGTGCCAGCTCACCGAGCGGAAACACCGGGGAGCTGTTTTTT.

This rearrangement joins TRBV19 to TRBJ2-7; tentative D call: TRBD2 (6 bases). V dropped 5 bases and J dropped 2 bases, with 10 bases sitting between them. This CDR3 is 13 amino acids long. Germline CDR1 and CDR2: LNHDA and SQIVND (reference sequence). The CDR3 sequence is CASSSGGTYEQYF. The CDR3 nucleotides read TGTGCCAGTAGTTCCGGGGGTACCTACGAGCAGTACTTC.

The V call is TRBV2, the J call TRBJ2-7; D is undetermined. The CDR3 is made up of 14 amino acids. V lost 0 bases, J lost 2 bases, and 8 bases lay in between. Germline V lookup: CDR1 SNHLY, CDR2 FYNNEI. CDR3 in DNA: TGTGCCAGCAGTGAAGCTTATATCCCCTACGAGCAGTACTTC. It encodes CASSEAYIPYEQYF.

V and J are TRBV2 and TRBJ2-1, with 12 positions matching TRBD2. CDR3 length equals 16 residues. The J segment lost 2 bases and the V segment lost 5 bases, leaving 4 bases of the junction unmatched. Per the germline V gene, CDR1 is SNHLY and CDR2 is FYNNEI. DNA for the CDR3: TGTGCCAGCAGTAAGGCTAGCGGGAGGGCCTACAATGAGCAGTTCTTC. It translates to CASSKASGRAYNEQFF.

This chain connects TRBV27 to TRBJ2-7, with D unclear. The CDR3 runs to 15 residues. The ends were cut back, 0 bases at V and 0 bases at J, with 9 bases in the middle. CDR1 and CDR2 from the germline V gene are MNHEY and SMNVEV (reference sequence). The CDR3 nucleotides read TGTGCCAGCAGTTTATCGACACGGAGCTCCTACGAGCAGTACTTC. It is translated as CASSLSTRSSYEQYF.

The V call is TRBV5-6, the J call TRBJ2-7, with D perhaps matching TRBD2 (5 bases). The CDR3 is 13 residues long. The V gene lost 4 bases and the J gene lost 2 bases, with 10 bases spanning the gap. CDR1 and CDR2 from the germline V gene are SGHDT and YYEEEE. CDR3 sequence (DNA): TGTGCCAGCAGCGCCGGGATAACCTACGAGCAGTACTTC. This encodes CASSAGITYEQYF.

The sample holds one count of this clone. The chain combines TRBV9 with TRBJ2-3; 8 nucleotides line up with TRBD2. J gave up 1 base and V 0 bases, and 1 base lay outside the gene matches. Per the germline V gene, CDR1 is SGDLS and CDR2 is YYNGEE. This CDR3 region has 15 residues. The CDR3 nucleotides are TGTGCCAGCAGCGTAGCGGGGGGGCGCACAGATACGCAGTATTTT. Protein sequence: CASSVAGGRTDTQYF.

This clone has a single count. The chain combines TRBV19 with TRBJ1-5; D might be TRBD1 (5 bases). This CDR3 is built from 15 residues. Germline V gene sequence: CDR1 LNHDA, CDR2 SQIVND (reference sequence). V was pared by 3 bases and J by 1 base, with 10 bases between. This chain's CDR3 is CASSIYGTSNQPQHF. The CDR3, as DNA: TGTGCCAGTAGTATCTATGGGACCAGCAATCAGCCCCAGCATTTT.

The chain has TRBV6-6 and TRBJ2-1, with unresolved D. Between the trimmed V and J ends, which lost 5 bases and 3 bases, there was a span of 8 bases. This CDR3 comprises 13 residues. Germline V lookup: CDR1 MNHNY, CDR2 SVGAGI (reference sequence). The DNA for the CDR3 is TGTGCCAGCAGTCTAGAAATCTACAATGAGCAGTTCTTC. Its translation is CASSLEIYNEQFF.

This chain connects TRBV27 to TRBJ2-1; D is unclear. The CDR3 has 14 residues. CDR1 is MNHEY, CDR2 SMNVEV, per germline (reference sequence). Trimming cost V 8 bases and J 0 bases, with 11 bases left between them. The CDR3 sequence: CASPSQSSYNEQFF. In DNA form, the CDR3 reads TGTGCCAGCCCCAGCCAAAGCTCCTACAATGAGCAGTTCTTC.

The rearrangement joins TRBV7-2 to TRBJ2-7; 7 nucleotides agree with TRBD2. V shed 3 bases, J shed 5 bases, and the junction held 7 bases outside the gene matches. Germline V gives CDR1 SGHTA, CDR2 FQGNSA. The CDR3 sequence is 14 residues long. In DNA, the CDR3 is TGTGCCAGCAGCTTTGGGCCGGGGGGAGACGAGCAGTACTTC. Translation: CASSFGPGGDEQYF.

The chain links TRBV7-6 to TRBJ1-3; 8 bases match TRBD1. The CDR3 runs 19 residues. Trimming cost V 1 base and J 1 base; bases outside gene matches: 12. Germline V CDR1 and CDR2: SGHVS, FNYEAQ. The CDR3 coding sequence is TGTGCCAGCAGCTTAGGACTGACTGGCAGGGGGCGGTCTGGAAACACCATATATTTT. It yields the protein CASSLGLTGRGRSGNTIYF.

V usage is TRBV2 and J usage is TRBJ1-1, with D unresolved. Germline V CDR1 and CDR2: SNHLY, FYNNEI. V was clipped by 3 bases and J by 0 bases, with 14 bases between them. The CDR3 runs 16 residues. The CDR3 DNA sequence: TGTGCCAGCAGTGACCTACGCGAGGGAATGAACACTGAAGCTTTCTTT. As protein: CASSDLREGMNTEAFF.

The rearrangement joins TRBV9 to TRBJ1-2; the match to TRBD1 covers 9 bases. CDR1 SGDLS and CDR2 YYNGEE come from the germline V gene. V was pared by 6 bases and J by 0 bases, with 6 bases of the junction left unmatched. This CDR3 has 15 amino acids. CDR3 sequence (DNA): TGTGCCAGCACCCCGGACAGGGGACCTAACTATGGCTACACCTTC. It codes for CASTPDRGPNYGYTF.

The chain is built from TRBV7-8 and TRBJ2-3; tentatively, D is TRBD2 (7 bases). CDR3 size: 16 residues. Germline V CDR1 and CDR2: SGHVS, FQNEAQ. Trimming pared 2 bases from V and 2 bases from J, leaving 14 bases between. CDR3 in amino acids: CASSLNPGGLTDTQYF. CDR3 coding DNA: TGTGCCAGCAGCTTAAACCCGGGGGGCCTCACAGATACGCAGTATTTT.